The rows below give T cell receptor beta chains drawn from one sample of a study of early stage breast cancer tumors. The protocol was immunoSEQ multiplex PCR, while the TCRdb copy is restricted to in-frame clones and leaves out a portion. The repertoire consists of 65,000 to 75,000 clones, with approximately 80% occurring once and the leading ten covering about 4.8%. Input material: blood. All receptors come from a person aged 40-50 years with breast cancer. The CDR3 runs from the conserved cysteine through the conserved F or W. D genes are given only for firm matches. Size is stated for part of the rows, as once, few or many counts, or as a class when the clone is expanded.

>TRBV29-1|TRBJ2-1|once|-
TGCAGCGTTGAATTTCAGGGGCTTAATGAGCAGTTCTTC
CSVEFQGLNEQFF
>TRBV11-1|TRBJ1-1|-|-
TGTGCCAGCAGCTCCGGACAGAACACTGAAGCTTTCTTT
CASSSGQNTEAFF
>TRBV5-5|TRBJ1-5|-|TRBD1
TGTGCCAGCAGCCGCGATGCGGACAGGGTAGGGCAGCCCCAGCATTTT
CASSRDADRVGQPQHF
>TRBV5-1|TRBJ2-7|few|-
TGCGCCAGCAGCTTGGAAAGGGGTCAGGTCTACGAGCAGTACTTC
CASSLERGQVYEQYF
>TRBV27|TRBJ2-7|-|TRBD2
TGTGCCAGCAGGAATGGACTAGCGGGAGTATCCGAGCAGTACTTC
CASRNGLAGVSEQYF
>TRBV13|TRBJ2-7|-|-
TGTGCCAGCAGCTTAGGGGCATCCTACGAGCAGTACTTC
CASSLGASYEQYF
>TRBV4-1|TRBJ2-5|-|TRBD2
TGCGCCAGCAGCCAAGATATACTAGCGGGAGGTTCCATCGTCCAAGAGACCCAGTACTTC
CASSQDILAGGSIVQETQYF
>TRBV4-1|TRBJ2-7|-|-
TGCGCCAGCAGCCAAGAGGGGTGGGCCTACGAGCAGTACTTC
CASSQEGWAYEQYF
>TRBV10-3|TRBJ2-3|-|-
TGTGCCATCAGTGAGTCTGGGAGAGATACGCAGTATTTT
CAISESGRDTQYF
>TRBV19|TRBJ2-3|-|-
TGTGCCAGTAGTGAGAGGGCCGCAGATACGCAGTATTTT
CASSERAADTQYF
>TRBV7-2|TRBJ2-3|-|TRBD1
TGTGCCAGTCTCGGACAGGTCACAGATACGCAGTATTTT
CASLGQVTDTQYF
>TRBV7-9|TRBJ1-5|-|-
TGTGCCAGCAGCTTAGGCGGGGAATACCAGCCCCAGCATTTT
CASSLGGEYQPQHF
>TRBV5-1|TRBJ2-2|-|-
TGCGCCAGCAGCTTGGCATCTTACACCGGGGAGCTGTTTTTT
CASSLASYTGELFF
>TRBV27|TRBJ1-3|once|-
TGTGCCAGCAGTTCCCTCCTCTCTGGAAACACCATATATTTT
CASSSLLSGNTIYF
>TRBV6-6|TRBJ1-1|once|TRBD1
TGTGCCAGCAGATCCACAGGGGGGTTGACTGAAGCTTTCTTT
CASRSTGGLTEAFF
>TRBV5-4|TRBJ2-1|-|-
TGTGCCAGCAGCTTCAGCCAGGGGATGATCAATGAGCAGTTCTTC
CASSFSQGMINEQFF
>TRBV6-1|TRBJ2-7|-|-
TGTGCCAGCAGTGAAGCTCTCCTAGCCACCTACGAGCAGTACTTC
CASSEALLATYEQYF
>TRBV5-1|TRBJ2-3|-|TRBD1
TGCGCCAGCGCTTGGACAGGGGGCTGGGATACGCAGTATTTT
CASAWTGGWDTQYF
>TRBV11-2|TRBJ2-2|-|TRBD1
TGTGCCAGCAGCTTACAGGGGGCAGACACCGGGGAGCTGTTTTTT
CASSLQGADTGELFF
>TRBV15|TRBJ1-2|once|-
TGTGCCACCAGCAGAGAAGGGGGTTCTCTTTCTGGCTACACCTTC
CATSREGGSLSGYTF